Listed here is a single TCR beta chain. Its antigen is unknown. Using its own MiXCR run on the 5' RACE reads, TCRdb lists one record per CDR3 protein. Of 1.5 million to 2 million distinct CDR3 sequences listed, roughly 35% are singletons. The data derive from a study of identical twins. Study results and limitations: Compared with unrelated sharing, twin-shared out-of-frame alpha sequences had more low-probability sequences. Not following the same donors, the study drew its conclusions from cross-sectional statistical analysis. Invariant MAIT and iNKT cells could partly confound zero-insertion analyses.

This CDR3 region has 16 residues. Trimming cost V 2 bases and J 7 bases, with 21 bases left between them. CDR1 MGHRA and CDR2 YSYEKL come from the germline V gene. The chain has TRBV4-1 and TRBJ2-7, with D tentatively TRBD2 (6 bases). Source material: cord blood. This receptor was obtained from a newborn girl in good health. The CDR3 reads CASSQPGLSSYNEQYF. Written as DNA, the CDR3 is TGCGCCAGCAGCCAACCGGGACTGAGCTCCTACAATGAGCAGTACTTC.